These 16 T cell receptor beta chains share one sample of origin, sequenced in a study of T cell repertoires in cytomegalovirus infection. One entry per CDR3 protein results from TCRdb running MiXCR on the reads. The table has approximately 70,000 distinct CDR3 sequences, about 4% seen once. Sequencing was done on a sample of PBMCs. The source of these receptors is a human donor in good health (CMV status not recorded). Some clones in this sample may be carry-over from other donors' samples.

This clonotype was seen at least ten times. The V call is TRBV13, the J call TRBJ1-5; D gene uncertain. Germline CDR1 and CDR2: PRHDT and FYEKMQ (reference sequence). The CDR3 contains 13 residues. V shed 5 bases and J shed 6 bases, with 11 bases lying between them. The CDR3, as DNA: TGTGCCAGCAGCCCCGGCAAGGGTCAGCCCCAGCATTTT. Residues: CASSPGKGQPQHF.

This clonotype was counted at least ten times. The CDR3 nucleotides read TGCAGTGCTATTCTGACTAGCGGGAGAACAGATACGCAGTATTTT. Translation gives CSAILTSGRTDTQYF. The chain couples TRBV20-1 to TRBJ2-3; TRBD2 agrees at 12 bases. The CDR3 length is 15 residues. The ends lost 4 bases at V and 3 bases at J; junction bases unmatched: 5. In germline, CDR1 is DFQATT, CDR2 SNEGSKA (reference sequence).

This clonotype was observed many times. J is TRBJ2-3 and V is TRBV7-2; D gene ambiguous. The ends were cut back, 3 bases at V and 4 bases at J, with 5 bases in the middle. The CDR3 consists of 12 residues. CDR1 is SGHTA, CDR2 FQGNSA, per germline. This chain's CDR3 is CASSFRSDTQYF. The CDR3 DNA reads TGTGCCAGCAGCTTCCGCTCAGATACGCAGTATTTT.

This clonotype ranks as medium-sized. V is TRBV28 and J is TRBJ2-6; D is uncertain. The CDR3 totals 19 residues. Germline V gene sequence: CDR1 MDHEN, CDR2 SYDVKM. V lost 5 bases, J lost 0 bases, and 20 bases lay in between. CDR3 in DNA: TGTGCCAGCAGTATCCGCCTTCCGGGCCTTAACTCTGGGGCCAACGTCCTGACTTTC. Amino acids: CASSIRLPGLNSGANVLTF.

This clonotype was observed many times. V gene TRBV7-9 combines with J gene TRBJ1-2, with D perhaps matching TRBD1 (5 bases). This CDR3 has 14 residues. The germline V and J ends were trimmed by 3 bases and 3 bases, with 11 bases remaining between them. Germline lookup yields CDR1 SEHNR and CDR2 FQNEAQ (reference sequence). Here the CDR3 reads CASSFAGGDYGYTF. In DNA, the CDR3 is TGTGCCAGCAGCTTCGCCGGGGGAGACTATGGCTACACCTTC.

The sample holds many counts of this clonotype. The chain links TRBV23-1 to TRBJ2-7, with D uncertain. TRBV23-1 is assigned to the ORF class and has an uncertain function. With 4 bases removed from V and 2 bases from J, the gap between germline ends came to 9 bases. CDR3 length equals 13 residues. The CDR3 here is CASSRIPPYEQYF. In nucleotides, the CDR3 is TGCGCCAGCAGTCGTATTCCGCCCTACGAGCAGTACTTC.

Ten or more counts support this clonotype. The chain combines TRBV28 with TRBJ1-1, with TRBD1 identical over 7 bases. This CDR3 region has 15 residues. Germline assignment: CDR1 MDHEN and CDR2 SYDVKM. V gave up 6 bases and J gave up 5 bases; unmatched junction bases: 12. The CDR3 nucleotides read TGTGCCAGCAGATCACCCACAGGGGTAAGGACTGAAGCTTTCTTT. It translates to CASRSPTGVRTEAFF.

This clonotype occurred many times. The rearrangement links TRBV7-2 to TRBJ1-1, with 9 bases that match TRBD1. This CDR3 has 14 amino acids. The ends lost 4 bases at V and 11 bases at J; junction bases unmatched: 11. In germline, CDR1 is SGHTA, CDR2 FQGNSA. CDR3 DNA: TGTGCCAGCAGCTCTTACAGGGGGCACGGCTCGGCTTTCTTT. Encoded protein: CASSSYRGHGSAFF. Complete variable domain (other parts from reference TRBV7-2 and TRBJ1-1): GAGVSQSPSNKVTEKGKDVELRCDPISGHTALYWYRQSLGQGLEFLIYFQGNSAPDKSGLPSDRFSAERTGGSVSTLTIQRTQQEDSAVYLCASSSYRGHGSAFFGQGTRLTVV.

In this sample, this clonotype turned up many times. The genes are TRBV7-2 and TRBJ2-5, with 8 nucleotides matching TRBD2. The CDR3 covers 15 residues. V gave up 7 bases and J gave up 2 bases; unmatched junction bases: 9. CDR1 is SGHTA and CDR2 is FQGNSA in the germline V gene. CDR3 nucleotides: TGTGCCAGCACCACCTCTGGCGGGAGGCAAGAGACCCAGTACTTC. Amino acids: CASTTSGGRQETQYF.

This clonotype was seen at least ten times. The V and J genes are TRBV10-3 and TRBJ2-7; D assignment may be TRBD1 or TRBD2 (5 bases each). There are 17 residues in the CDR3. The ends were cut back, 2 bases at V and 0 bases at J, with 17 bases in the middle. The germline V gene has CDR1 ENHRY and CDR2 SYGVKD. CDR3 sequence reads: CAISEIGPGPGSYEQYF. The CDR3 nucleotides are TGTGCCATCAGTGAGATCGGACCGGGACCGGGCTCCTACGAGCAGTACTTC.

The table lists this clonotype with many counts. The chain employs TRBV6-1 and TRBJ2-1; 12 bases align to TRBD2. The CDR3 consists of 15 residues. CDR1 and CDR2 (germline): MNHNS, SASEGT. Unmatched junction bases numbered 4, after V lost 2 bases and J lost 8 bases. The CDR3 region is CASSEKTSGSDEQFF. CDR3 nucleotides: TGTGCCAGCAGTGAAAAGACTAGCGGGAGTGATGAGCAGTTCTTC.

This clonotype was recorded at least ten times. The chain recombines TRBV11-3 with TRBJ2-7; a possible D gene is TRBD1 (5 bases). V was cut by 4 bases and J by 2 bases, with 12 bases left in between. This CDR3 comprises 14 residues. Germline V gene lookup returns CDR1 SGHNT and CDR2 YENEEA. CDR3 loop: CASSSRDLTYEQYF. Written as DNA, the CDR3 is TGTGCCAGCAGCTCCAGGGATTTAACCTACGAGCAGTACTTC.

This clonotype was observed at least ten times. The chain employs TRBV28 and TRBJ2-3; TRBD2 aligns across 8 bases. From germline, CDR1 is MDHEN and CDR2 SYDVKM. J lost 5 bases, V lost 8 bases, and 12 bases had no gene match. CDR3 length: 15 residues. CDR3 in amino acids: CASGLSGGHRDTQYF. For the CDR3, the DNA is TGTGCCAGCGGCTTGTCGGGGGGGCATAGAGATACGCAGTATTTT.

The table lists this clonotype with a few counts. J is TRBJ2-3 and V is TRBV6-2 or TRBV6-3; D call uncertain. CDR3 length: 11 residues. With 4 bases removed from V and 3 bases from J, the gap between germline ends came to 2 bases. Germline assignment: CDR1 MNHEY and CDR2 SVGEGT. The CDR3: CASSSTDTQYF. CDR3 sequence (DNA): TGTGCCAGCAGTTCGACAGATACGCAGTATTTT.

The sample holds many counts of this clonotype. The chain uses TRBV6-8 and TRBJ2-6, with D unclear. The CDR3 extends over 16 amino acids. CDR1 and CDR2 (germline): MNHGY, SAAAGT. The ends were cut back, 0 bases at V and 4 bases at J, with 10 bases in the middle. The CDR3 DNA reads TGTGCCAGCAGTTACTCGGTGGGTACGGGGGCCAACGTCCTGACTTTC. This gives the protein CASSYSVGTGANVLTF.

This clonotype was observed many times. This rearrangement joins TRBV7-6 to TRBJ2-5, with D hard to call. This CDR3 contains 12 residues. Germline CDR1 and CDR2: SGHVS and FNYEAQ. The V gene lost 4 bases and the J gene lost 2 bases, with 5 bases spanning the gap. The CDR3 DNA reads TGTGCCAGCAGCTCAGTACAAGAGACCCAGTACTTC. This gives the protein CASSSVQETQYF.